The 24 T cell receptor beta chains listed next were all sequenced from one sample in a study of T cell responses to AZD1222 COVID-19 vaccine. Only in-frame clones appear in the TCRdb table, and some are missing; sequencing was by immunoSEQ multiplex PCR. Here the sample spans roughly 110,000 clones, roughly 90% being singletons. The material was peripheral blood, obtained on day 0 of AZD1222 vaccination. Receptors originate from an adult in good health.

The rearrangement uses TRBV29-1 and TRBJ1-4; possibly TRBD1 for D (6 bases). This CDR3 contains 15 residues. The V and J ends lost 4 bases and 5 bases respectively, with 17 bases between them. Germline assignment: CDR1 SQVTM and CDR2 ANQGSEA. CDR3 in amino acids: CSVVNSGVSNEKLFF. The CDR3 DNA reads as TGCAGCGTTGTAAACTCAGGGGTCTCGAATGAAAAACTGTTTTTT.

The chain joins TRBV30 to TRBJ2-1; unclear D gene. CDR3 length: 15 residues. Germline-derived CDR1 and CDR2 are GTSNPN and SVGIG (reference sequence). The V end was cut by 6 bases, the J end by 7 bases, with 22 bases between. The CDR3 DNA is TGTGCCTGTTCTCAACGAGGCAGGATTGGGAATGAGCAGTTCTTC. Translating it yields CACSQRGRIGNEQFF.

CDR3 nucleotide sequence: TGTGCCAGCAGCTCCTCCGGGGCAACCCCCTACAATGAGCAGTTCTTC. As protein: CASSSSGATPYNEQFF. The chain links TRBV7-6 to TRBJ2-1; D possibly matches TRBD1 or TRBD2 (5 bases each). The V gene lost 4 bases and the J gene lost 2 bases, with 15 bases spanning the gap. The CDR3 runs 16 residues. Germline V lookup: CDR1 SGHVS, CDR2 FNYEAQ. The variable domain in full, with the rest retrieved from reference TRBV7-6 and TRBJ2-1, is GAGVSQSPRYKVTKRGQDVALRCDPISGHVSLYWYRQALGQGPEFLTYFNYEAQQDKSGLPNDRFSAERPEGSISTLTIQRTEQRDSAMYRCASSSSGATPYNEQFFGPGTRLTVL.

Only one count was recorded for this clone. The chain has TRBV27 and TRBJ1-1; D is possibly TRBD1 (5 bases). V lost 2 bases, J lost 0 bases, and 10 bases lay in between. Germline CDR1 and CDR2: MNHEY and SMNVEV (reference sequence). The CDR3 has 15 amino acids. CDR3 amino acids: CASSLATGVNTEAFF. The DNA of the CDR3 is TGTGCCAGCAGTTTAGCTACAGGTGTGAACACTGAAGCTTTCTTT.

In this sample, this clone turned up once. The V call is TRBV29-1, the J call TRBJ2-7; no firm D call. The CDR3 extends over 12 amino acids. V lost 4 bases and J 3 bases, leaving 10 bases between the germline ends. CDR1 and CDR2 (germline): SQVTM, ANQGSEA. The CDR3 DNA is TGCAGCGTTGTTGCAGGAGTCTACGAGCAGTACTTC. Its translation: CSVVAGVYEQYF.

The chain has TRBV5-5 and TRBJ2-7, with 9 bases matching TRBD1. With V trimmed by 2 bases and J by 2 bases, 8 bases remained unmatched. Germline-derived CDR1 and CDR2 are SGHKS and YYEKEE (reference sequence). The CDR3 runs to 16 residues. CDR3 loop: CASSFAGTGYTYEQYF. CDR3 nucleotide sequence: TGTGCCAGCAGCTTTGCCGGGACAGGGTATACCTACGAGCAGTACTTC.

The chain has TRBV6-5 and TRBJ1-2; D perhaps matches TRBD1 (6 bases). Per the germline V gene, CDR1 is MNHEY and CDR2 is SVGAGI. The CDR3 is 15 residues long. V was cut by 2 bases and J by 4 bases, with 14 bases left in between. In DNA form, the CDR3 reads TGTGCCAGCAGTTACGGGAGGGGGAGAACCTATGGCTACACCTTC. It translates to CASSYGRGRTYGYTF.

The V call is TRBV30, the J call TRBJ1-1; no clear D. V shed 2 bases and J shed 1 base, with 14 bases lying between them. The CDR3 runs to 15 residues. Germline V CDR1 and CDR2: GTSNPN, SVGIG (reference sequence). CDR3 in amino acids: CAWSPPGRENTEAFF. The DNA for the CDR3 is TGTGCCTGGAGTCCCCCGGGTAGGGAGAACACTGAAGCTTTCTTT.

This chain's CDR3 is CASSYPGSLQETQYF. In DNA, the CDR3 is TGTGCCAGCAGTTACCCCGGATCTCTCCAAGAGACCCAGTACTTC. The chain is built from TRBV6-2 or TRBV6-3 and TRBJ2-5; D unclear. This CDR3 comprises 15 residues. The ends were cut back, 2 bases at V and 1 base at J, with 11 bases in the middle. Germline V gives CDR1 MNHEY, CDR2 SVGEGT.

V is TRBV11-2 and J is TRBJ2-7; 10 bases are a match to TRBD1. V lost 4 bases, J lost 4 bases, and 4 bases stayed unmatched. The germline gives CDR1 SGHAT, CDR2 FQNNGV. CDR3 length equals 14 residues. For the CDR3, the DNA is TGTGCCAGCAGCTATGGACAGGGGGGATACGAGCAGTACTTC. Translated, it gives CASSYGQGGYEQYF.

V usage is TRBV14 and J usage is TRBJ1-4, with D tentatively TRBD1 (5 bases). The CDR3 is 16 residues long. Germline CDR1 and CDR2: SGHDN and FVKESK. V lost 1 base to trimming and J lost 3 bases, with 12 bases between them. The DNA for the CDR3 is TGTGCCAGCAGCCAAGCCCCAGGGCGGGCTAATGAAAAACTGTTTTTT. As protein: CASSQAPGRANEKLFF. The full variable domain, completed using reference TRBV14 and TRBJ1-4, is EAGVTQFPSHSVIEKGQTVTLRCDPISGHDNLYWYRRVMGKEIKFLLHFVKESKQDESGMPNNRFLAERTGGTYSTLKVQPAELEDSGVYFCASSQAPGRANEKLFFGSGTQLSVL.

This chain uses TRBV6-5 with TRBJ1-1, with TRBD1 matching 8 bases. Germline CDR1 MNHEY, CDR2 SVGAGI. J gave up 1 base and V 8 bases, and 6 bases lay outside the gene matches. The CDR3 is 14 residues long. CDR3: CASCWTGKNTEAFF. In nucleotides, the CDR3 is TGTGCCAGCTGCTGGACAGGGAAGAACACTGAAGCTTTCTTT.

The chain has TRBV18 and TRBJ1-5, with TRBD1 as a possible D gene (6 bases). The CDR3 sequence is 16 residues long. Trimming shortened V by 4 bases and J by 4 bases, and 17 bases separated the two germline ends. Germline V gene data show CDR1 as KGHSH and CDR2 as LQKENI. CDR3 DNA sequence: TGTGCCAGCTCACAGGAGTCGGGACAATTGAATCAGCCCCAGCATTTT. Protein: CASSQESGQLNQPQHF.

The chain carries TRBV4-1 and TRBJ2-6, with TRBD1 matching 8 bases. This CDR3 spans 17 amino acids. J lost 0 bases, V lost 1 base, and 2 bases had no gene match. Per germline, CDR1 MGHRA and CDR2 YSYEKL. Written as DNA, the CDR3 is TGCGCCAGCAGCCAAGCACAGGGGGACTCTGGGGCCAACGTCCTGACTTTC. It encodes CASSQAQGDSGANVLTF.

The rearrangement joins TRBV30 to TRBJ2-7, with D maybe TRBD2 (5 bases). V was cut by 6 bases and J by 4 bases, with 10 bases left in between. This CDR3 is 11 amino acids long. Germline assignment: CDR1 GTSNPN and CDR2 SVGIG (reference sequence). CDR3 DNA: TGTGCCTGTCTCGGGGTGTACGAGCAGTACTTC. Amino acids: CACLGVYEQYF.

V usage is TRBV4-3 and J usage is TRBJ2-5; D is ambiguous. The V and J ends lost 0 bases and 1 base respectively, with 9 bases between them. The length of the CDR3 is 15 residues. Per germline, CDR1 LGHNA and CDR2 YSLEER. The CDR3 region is CASSQDLASQETQYF. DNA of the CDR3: TGCGCCAGCAGCCAAGATCTGGCTAGCCAAGAGACCCAGTACTTC.

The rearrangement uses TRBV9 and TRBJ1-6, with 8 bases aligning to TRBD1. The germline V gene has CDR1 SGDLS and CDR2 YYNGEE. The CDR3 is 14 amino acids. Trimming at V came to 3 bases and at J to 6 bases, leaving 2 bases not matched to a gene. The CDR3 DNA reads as TGTGCCAGCAGCGGAGGACAGGGTAATTCACCCCTCCACTTT. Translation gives CASSGGQGNSPLHF.

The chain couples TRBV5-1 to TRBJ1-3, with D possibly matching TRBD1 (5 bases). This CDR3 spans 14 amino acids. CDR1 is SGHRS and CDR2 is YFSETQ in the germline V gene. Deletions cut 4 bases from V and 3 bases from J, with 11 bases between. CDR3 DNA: TGCGCCAGCAGCACTCAGGGAGGTGGAAACACCATATATTTT. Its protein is CASSTQGGGNTIYF.

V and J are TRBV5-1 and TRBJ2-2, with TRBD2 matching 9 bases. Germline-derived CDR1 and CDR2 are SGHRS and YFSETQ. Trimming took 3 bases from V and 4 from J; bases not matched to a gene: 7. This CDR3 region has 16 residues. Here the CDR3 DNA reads TGCGCCAGCAGCTCCCGAGCGGGGGGCAGCACCGGGGAGCTGTTTTTT. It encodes CASSSRAGGSTGELFF. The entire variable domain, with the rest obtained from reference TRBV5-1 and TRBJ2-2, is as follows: KAGVTQTPRYLIKTRGQQVTLSCSPISGHRSVSWYQQTPGQGLQFLFEYFSETQRNKGNFPGRFSGRQFSNSRSEMNVSTLELGDSALYLCASSSRAGGSTGELFFGEGSRLTVL.

The CDR3 bases are TGTGCCAGCGGGACTCCTCGGGAGACCCAGTACTTC. Translation: CASGTPRETQYF. This rearrangement joins TRBV19 to TRBJ2-5, with D tentatively TRBD2 (6 bases). V was shortened by 9 bases and J by 5 bases, with 13 bases between the two germline ends. Germline V CDR1 and CDR2: LNHDA, SQIVND (reference sequence). The CDR3 consists of 12 residues.

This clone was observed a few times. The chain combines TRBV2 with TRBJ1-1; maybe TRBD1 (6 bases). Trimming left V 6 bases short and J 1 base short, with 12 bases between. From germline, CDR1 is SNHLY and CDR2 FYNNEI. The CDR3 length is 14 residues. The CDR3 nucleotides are TGTGCCAGCAGGGGGGGGGCGAAGAACACTGAAGCTTTCTTT. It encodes CASRGGAKNTEAFF.

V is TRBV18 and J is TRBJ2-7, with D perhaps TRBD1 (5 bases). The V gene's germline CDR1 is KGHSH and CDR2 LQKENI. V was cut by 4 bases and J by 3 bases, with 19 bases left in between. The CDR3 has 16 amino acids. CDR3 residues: CASSRGPGMDFYEQYF. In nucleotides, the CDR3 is TGTGCCAGCTCACGTGGGCCAGGGATGGATTTCTACGAGCAGTACTTC.

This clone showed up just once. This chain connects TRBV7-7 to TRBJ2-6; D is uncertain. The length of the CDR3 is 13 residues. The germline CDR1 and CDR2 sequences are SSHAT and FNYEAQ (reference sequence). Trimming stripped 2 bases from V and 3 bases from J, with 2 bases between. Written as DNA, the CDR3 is TGTGCCAGCAGCTTATATGGGGCCAACGTCCTGACTTTC. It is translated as CASSLYGANVLTF.

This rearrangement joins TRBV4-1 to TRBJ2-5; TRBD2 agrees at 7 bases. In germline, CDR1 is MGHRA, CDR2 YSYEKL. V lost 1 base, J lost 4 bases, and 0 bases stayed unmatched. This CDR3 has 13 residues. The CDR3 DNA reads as TGCGCCAGCAGCCAAGGGGAGGGAGAGACCCAGTACTTC. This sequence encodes CASSQGEGETQYF.